The 23 T cell receptor beta chains below all came from one sample that was sequenced in a study of blood T cell repertoires in COVID-19. TCRdb's table, derived via immunoSEQ multiplex PCR, lists solely in-frame clones and lacks some. The profile shows roughly 180,000 clones, about four fifths of them singletons. Sequences were obtained from peripheral blood. The receptors here all came from a woman aged 55 to 70 with COVID-19, enrolled during active disease.

The J gene is TRBJ2-1, the V gene TRBV29-1, with 7 nucleotides matching TRBD2. The CDR3 is made up of 14 amino acids. The trim removed 4 bases at V and 7 bases at J, leaving 10 bases unmatched. CDR1 SQVTM and CDR2 ANQGSEA come from the germline V gene. CDR3 sequence (DNA): TGCAGCGTTGGATCCAGCGGGGTACCTAATGAGCAGTTCTTC. This sequence encodes CSVGSSGVPNEQFF.

V usage is TRBV3-1 (or the pseudogene TRBV3-2) and J usage is TRBJ2-5, with a tentative D call TRBD2 (6 bases). Trimming took off 3 bases at V and 9 bases at J, with 8 bases between the two ends. Germline CDR1 reads LGHDT; CDR2 reads YNNKEL (reference sequence). The CDR3 is made up of 11 amino acids. CDR3 residues: CASSQGGPQYF. The CDR3 DNA reads TGTGCCAGCAGCCAGGGGGGTCCCCAGTACTTC.

The chain couples TRBV14 to TRBJ2-2; 10 bases map to TRBD1. Germline CDR1 SGHDN, CDR2 FVKESK. The CDR3 spans 22 residues. The V and J ends lost 0 bases and 5 bases, in that order; junction bases with no gene match: 21. DNA for the CDR3: TGTGCCAGCAGCCAAGATCCCGCGCGACAGGGGGCGCTGACCGAAGGTACCGGGGAGCTGTTTTTT. It yields the protein CASSQDPARQGALTEGTGELFF.

This clone was seen only a few times. This chain connects TRBV19 to TRBJ1-5; D not certain. Germline V CDR1 and CDR2: LNHDA, SQIVND (reference sequence). Trimming pared 4 bases from V and 5 bases from J, leaving 12 bases between. The CDR3 covers 14 residues. The CDR3 DNA follows: TGTGCCAGTAGTACTCTTGGCGGATATCAGCCCCAGCATTTT. Protein: CASSTLGGYQPQHF.

The rearrangement joins TRBV7-2 to TRBJ2-5; 7 nucleotides align to TRBD2. The V gene's germline CDR1 is SGHTA and CDR2 FQGNSA. This CDR3 contains 15 residues. Germline trimming cut 5 bases from V and 1 base from J; bases unmatched to any gene: 7. The CDR3 nucleotides read TGTGCCAGCAGCCCCCAAGCGGGGAGCCAAGAGACCCAGTACTTC. Translated: CASSPQAGSQETQYF.

V and J are TRBV18 and TRBJ2-3; D is undetermined. The CDR3 loop spans 13 amino acids. The germline gives CDR1 KGHSH, CDR2 LQKENI. Trimming removed 6 bases at V and 6 bases at J, with 13 bases between. As DNA, the CDR3 is TGTGCCAGCTCCCCAACCAGATTGGATACGCAGTATTTT. It yields the protein CASSPTRLDTQYF.

The chain carries TRBV6-6 and TRBJ2-7; unclear D gene. This CDR3 spans 11 amino acids. With 6 bases removed from V and 3 bases from J, the gap between germline ends came to 6 bases. Germline V gene data show CDR1 as MNHNY and CDR2 as SVGAGI (reference sequence). The CDR3 DNA sequence: TGTGCCAGCAGCGCGTACTACGAGCAGTACTTC. Translation gives CASSAYYEQYF.

The V and J genes are TRBV28 and TRBJ1-1, with D perhaps TRBD1 (5 bases). V lost 7 bases to trimming and J lost 4 bases, with 19 bases between them. The V gene's germline CDR1 is MDHEN and CDR2 SYDVKM. There are 15 residues in the CDR3. The chain's CDR3 is CASTQEGMGVTEAFF. Here the CDR3 DNA reads TGTGCCAGCACCCAGGAGGGGATGGGGGTCACTGAAGCTTTCTTT.

This clone was picked up one time. The chain couples TRBV10-3 to TRBJ2-3; 10 bases are shared with TRBD1. The germline gives CDR1 ENHRY, CDR2 SYGVKD. The CDR3 contains 14 residues. V was pared by 6 bases and J by 4 bases, with 4 bases of the junction left unmatched. This chain's CDR3 is CAIRWGTGADTQYF. CDR3 bases: TGTGCCATCAGATGGGGGACAGGGGCAGATACGCAGTATTTT.

This clone was seen only once. The J gene is TRBJ2-5, the V gene TRBV3-1 (or the pseudogene TRBV3-2); TRBD1 aligns across 10 bases. The CDR3 runs 16 residues. Trimming cost V 4 bases and J 2 bases; bases outside gene matches: 7. CDR1 is LGHDT, CDR2 YNNKEL, per germline (reference sequence). The CDR3 spells CASSPRQGAMQETQYF. CDR3 DNA: TGTGCCAGCAGCCCCCGACAGGGGGCGATGCAAGAGACCCAGTACTTC.

The chain employs TRBV18 and TRBJ2-1; 10 bases fit TRBD2. Per the germline V gene, CDR1 is KGHSH and CDR2 is LQKENI. V was pared by 3 bases and J by 7 bases, with 6 bases of the junction left unmatched. This CDR3 spans 15 amino acids. This CDR3 is CASSPGLAGANEQFF. The DNA for the CDR3 is TGTGCCAGCTCACCCGGCCTAGCGGGAGCGAATGAGCAGTTCTTC. The full variable domain, its missing parts supplied by reference TRBV18 and TRBJ2-1, is NAGVMQNPRHLVRRRGQEARLRCSPMKGHSHVYWYRQLPEEGLKFMVYLQKENIIDESGMPKERFSAEFPKEGPSILRIQQVVRGDSAAYFCASSPGLAGANEQFFGPGTRLTVL.

This clone was found once. The chain is built from TRBV19 and TRBJ2-1, with a weak D call TRBD1 (7 bases). The CDR3 totals 15 residues. Germline V lookup: CDR1 LNHDA, CDR2 SQIVND (reference sequence). V was trimmed by 2 bases and J by 3 bases, leaving 11 bases between them. CDR3 in amino acids: CASSIQGGLYNEQFF. For the CDR3, the DNA is TGTGCCAGTAGTATACAGGGGGGCCTCTACAATGAGCAGTTCTTC. Complete variable domain (other parts from reference TRBV19 and TRBJ2-1): DGGITQSPKYLFRKEGQNVTLSCEQNLNHDAMYWYRQDPGQGLRLIYYSQIVNDFQKGDIAEGYSVSREKKESFPLTVTSAQKNPTAFYLCASSIQGGLYNEQFFGPGTRLTVL.

The genes are TRBV21-1 and TRBJ2-7; the table calls TRBD1, which could not be checked here. TRBV21-1 is an annotated pseudogene. The CDR3 has 14 amino acids. The CDR3 loop is CASSTTQGSYEQYV. CDR3 sequence (DNA): TGTGCCAGCAGCACCACACAGGGATCCTACGAGCAGTACGTC.

A few counts support this clone. This rearrangement joins TRBV11-1 to TRBJ2-1, with 11 bases aligning to TRBD2. Trimming took 5 bases from V and 6 from J; bases not matched to a gene: 9. The CDR3 spans 16 residues. Per germline, CDR1 SGHAT and CDR2 FQDESV (reference sequence). The CDR3 spells CASSKAGTSGLNEQFF. The CDR3 nucleotides are TGTGCCAGCAGCAAGGCCGGGACTAGCGGACTCAATGAGCAGTTCTTC. The full variable domain, rest sourced from reference TRBV11-1 and TRBJ2-1, is EAEVAQSPRYKITEKSQAVAFWCDPISGHATLYWYRQILGQGPELLVQFQDESVVDDSQLPKDRFSAERLKGVDSTLKIQPAELGDSAMYLCASSKAGTSGLNEQFFGPGTRLTVL.

The J gene is TRBJ2-1, the V gene TRBV10-3, with a weak D call TRBD2 (6 bases). CDR3 length: 15 amino acids. Germline V gene sequence: CDR1 ENHRY, CDR2 SYGVKD. V was shortened by 0 bases and J by 4 bases, with 10 bases between the two germline ends. In DNA form, the CDR3 reads TGTGCCATCAGTGAGTCGGGAGGAGATTACAATGAGCAGTTCTTC. As protein: CAISESGGDYNEQFF.

The chain is built from TRBV4-3 and TRBJ1-4; perhaps TRBD1 as D (5 bases). Germline CDR1 is LGHNA and CDR2 is YSLEER. This CDR3 is built from 16 residues. Trimming removed 1 base at V and 7 bases at J, with 16 bases between. CDR3 DNA sequence: TGCGCCAGCAGCCAAGGCCAGCAGGGAGGGAGTGAAAAACTGTTTTTT. Its translation is CASSQGQQGGSEKLFF.

Only a few counts were recorded for this clone. The chain uses TRBV29-1 and TRBJ2-7; 15 nucleotides line up with TRBD2. Losses at the gene ends were 7 bases for V and 6 bases for J; bases not matched to a gene: 4. CDR3 length: 13 residues. Germline loops: CDR1 SQVTM, CDR2 ANQGSEA. The CDR3 sequence: CSATGLAGGEQYF. In DNA form, the CDR3 reads TGCAGCGCCACGGGACTAGCGGGGGGCGAGCAGTACTTC.

This chain uses TRBV29-1 with TRBJ2-1, with D possibly matching TRBD2 (5 bases). Trimming pared 5 bases from V and 3 bases from J, leaving 8 bases between. Germline V lookup: CDR1 SQVTM, CDR2 ANQGSEA. CDR3 size: 12 residues. The CDR3 DNA sequence: TGCAGCGTTCCTCGGGACTACAATGAGCAGTTCTTC. Amino acid sequence: CSVPRDYNEQFF.

The chain carries TRBV5-6 and TRBJ2-2; D perhaps matches TRBD2 (6 bases). Germline CDR1 is SGHDT and CDR2 is YYEEEE. The V gene lost 5 bases and the J gene lost 3 bases, with 17 bases spanning the gap. The CDR3 is 16 residues long. CDR3 loop: CASSQTGVSHTGELFF. The CDR3 region has the DNA TGTGCCAGCAGTCAAACGGGAGTCTCACACACCGGGGAGCTGTTTTTT.

This chain joins TRBV3-1 (or the pseudogene TRBV3-2) and TRBJ1-4; 8 nucleotides align to TRBD1. This CDR3 region has 16 residues. CDR1 LGHDT and CDR2 YNNKEL come from the germline V gene (reference sequence). V gave up 0 bases and J gave up 8 bases; unmatched junction bases: 8. The CDR3 is CASSQDFGSGGEKLFF. The CDR3 bases are TGTGCCAGCAGCCAAGATTTCGGGTCAGGGGGCGAAAAACTGTTTTTT.

The sample holds many counts of this clone. The genes are TRBV6-5 and TRBJ1-1; TRBD1 matches 7 bases. Germline V lookup: CDR1 MNHEY, CDR2 SVGAGI. The CDR3 sequence is 15 residues long. The trim removed 4 bases at V and 6 bases at J, leaving 11 bases unmatched. Here the CDR3 DNA reads TGTGCCAGCAGTTCTGACAGGGTGATCGCGGCTGAAGCTTTCTTT. Translating it yields CASSSDRVIAAEAFF.

The chain combines TRBV10-3 with TRBJ2-2, with TRBD2 as a possible D gene (6 bases). Trimming removed 0 bases at V and 0 bases at J, with 8 bases between. The CDR3 is 16 residues long. Germline CDR1 reads ENHRY; CDR2 reads SYGVKD. CDR3 in amino acids: CAISESRGANTGELFF. The DNA of the CDR3 is TGTGCCATCAGTGAGTCGCGGGGTGCGAACACCGGGGAGCTGTTTTTT.

The CDR3 nucleotides read TGTGCCAGCAGCTTGCGGACTAGCGGCTACAATGAGCAGTTCTTC. Protein sequence: CASSLRTSGYNEQFF. The chain links TRBV5-4 to TRBJ2-1, with 10 bases that match TRBD2. With V trimmed by 1 base and J by 3 bases, 1 base remained unmatched. This CDR3 is 15 amino acids long. CDR1 and CDR2 from the germline V gene are SGHNT and YYREEE (reference sequence).